These T cell receptor beta chains were read from a single sample in a study of cytomegalovirus exposure and HLA in healthy donors. Some clones are missing from TCRdb's copy, which holds only in-frame ones; the method was immunoSEQ multiplex PCR. The data show some 110,000 clones, 60% to 85% seen once. The sequenced sample consisted of PBMCs. The receptors were sampled from a male donor in good health and CMV-seronegative. CDR3s include the opening cysteine and the closing phenylalanine or tryptophan. D genes are given only for firm matches. The listing skips clone size in some rows; elsewhere it reads once, few, many or a size class.

CDR3,DNA,J,length,D,V,size
CSVEEWDRGNSNYGYTF,TGCAGCGTTGAAGAGTGGGACAGGGGGAACTCTAACTATGGCTACACCTTC,TRBJ1-2,17,TRBD1,TRBV29-1,.
CASSFPDLRHRGYTF,TGTGCCAGCAGCTTTCCGGATCTAAGACATCGTGGCTACACCTTC,TRBJ1-2,15,.,TRBV7-9,few
CAISDSGRVNTEAFF,TGTGCCATCAGTGATTCGGGCAGGGTGAACACTGAAGCTTTCTTT,TRBJ1-1,15,.,TRBV10-3,.
CASSILTEQYF,TGTGCCAGCAGCATCCTCACTGAGCAGTACTTC,TRBJ2-7,11,.,TRBV21-1,.
CASSRQGSNQPQHF,TGTGCCAGCAGCCGACAGGGGAGCAATCAGCCCCAGCATTTT,TRBJ1-5,14,TRBD1,TRBV28,.
CASSEGGYSYEQYF,TGTGCCAGCAGTGAAGGGGGGTACTCCTACGAGCAGTACTTC,TRBJ2-7,14,.,TRBV25-1,.
CASSLGQGTRGYTF,TGTGCCAGCAGCTTGGGACAGGGGACTCGGGGCTACACCTTC,TRBJ1-2,14,TRBD1,TRBV5-4,.
CASSRGDQPQHF,TGTGCCAGTAGTCGGGGGGATCAGCCCCAGCATTTT,TRBJ1-5,12,.,TRBV19,.
CASSIAGVVDEQFF,TGTGCCAGCAGTATAGCGGGAGTGGTCGATGAGCAGTTCTTC,TRBJ2-1,14,TRBD2,TRBV6-1,few
CASSERGNTEAFF,TGCGCCAGCAGCGAAAGAGGGAACACTGAAGCTTTCTTT,TRBJ1-1,13,.,TRBV5-1,few
CASSPREGSDTQYF,TGTGCCAGCAGCCCGCGGGAGGGTTCAGATACGCAGTATTTT,TRBJ2-3,14,TRBD2,TRBV5-4,once
CASRAGTRSLNEQFF,TGTGCCAGCCGAGCCGGGACTAGATCTTTGAATGAGCAGTTCTTC,TRBJ2-1,15,TRBD2,TRBV28,.
CASSAQVSGGFAQYF,TGTGCCAGCAGCGCCCAAGTTTCTGGGGGGTTTGCGCAGTATTTT,TRBJ2-3,15,.,TRBV9,.
CASSLGQTNTGELFF,TGTGCCAGCAGCCTGGGACAAACGAACACCGGGGAGCTGTTTTTT,TRBJ2-2,15,.,TRBV11-3,.
CAISEGRDEPQHF,TGTGCCATCAGTGAGGGGAGAGATGAGCCCCAGCATTTT,TRBJ1-5,13,.,TRBV10-3,.
CASSLNRGETQYF,TGTGCCAGCAGCTTAAACCGGGGAGAGACCCAGTACTTC,TRBJ2-5,13,.,TRBV7-3,.
CASGRGTSGIETQYF,TGTGCCAGCGGTCGAGGGACTAGCGGGATAGAGACCCAGTACTTC,TRBJ2-5,15,TRBD2,TRBV2,.
CASSLSLGVQYF,TGTGCCAGCAGTTTATCCCTAGGGGTACAGTACTTC,TRBJ2-4,12,.,TRBV28,.
CASSDGAYEQYF,TGCGCCAGCAGTGACGGGGCCTACGAGCAGTACTTC,TRBJ2-7,12,.,TRBV10-1,.
CATTKFMGAVNTEAFF,TGTGCCACTACAAAGTTTATGGGGGCTGTTAACACTGAAGCTTTCTTT,TRBJ1-1,16,.,TRBV5-6,.
CAWRARDRGSGELFF,TGTGCCTGGAGGGCCCGGGACAGGGGGTCCGGGGAGCTGTTTTTT,TRBJ2-2,15,TRBD1,TRBV30,.
CASSPRADRAEQYF,TGTGCCAGCTCACCCCGAGCCGACAGGGCCGAGCAGTACTTC,TRBJ2-7,14,TRBD1,TRBV18,.
CASSPPRDQPQHF,TGTGCCAGCAGCCCTCCGCGTGATCAGCCCCAGCATTTT,TRBJ1-5,13,.,TRBV6-1,.
CASRRQAGYGYTF,TGTGCCAGCAGGCGACAGGCGGGCTATGGCTACACCTTC,TRBJ1-2,13,.,TRBV27,.
CASSLALMAGDEQFF,TGTGCCAGCAGCTTAGCGCTAATGGCGGGAGATGAGCAGTTCTTC,TRBJ2-1,15,TRBD2,TRBV7-8,.
CAWIPVLSTEAFF,TGTGCCTGGATTCCCGTCCTTAGCACTGAAGCTTTCTTT,TRBJ1-1,13,.,TRBV30,few
CASAPTALRDRGKNEQYF,TGCGCCAGCGCCCCCACGGCGCTTAGAGACAGGGGCAAGAACGAGCAGTACTTC,TRBJ2-7,18,TRBD1,TRBV5-1,.
CASSLSRGVMSYEQYF,TGTGCCAGCAGTTTATCCAGGGGCGTAATGTCCTACGAGCAGTACTTC,TRBJ2-7,16,.,TRBV27,.
CASSLDRGNTEAFF,TGTGCCAGCAGTTTGGACAGGGGGAACACTGAAGCTTTCTTT,TRBJ1-1,14,TRBD1,TRBV5-5,few
CASSLIPLGQRNTEAFF,TGTGCCAGCAGTTTAATCCCCCTCGGACAGAGGAACACTGAAGCTTTCTTT,TRBJ1-1,17,.,TRBV28,.
CASSWTGTGGGEQYF,TGCGCCAGCAGCTGGACCGGGACAGGGGGCGGCGAGCAGTACTTC,TRBJ2-7,15,TRBD1,TRBV5-1,.
CASSLGLSEQFF,TGTGCCAGCAGCCTCGGACTAAGTGAGCAGTTCTTC,TRBJ2-1,12,.,TRBV7-2,.
CASSLRGQETQYF,TGTGCCAGCAGCCTCAGGGGACAAGAGACCCAGTACTTC,TRBJ2-5,13,.,TRBV9,.
CASSLITENREQYF,TGCGCCAGCAGCTTGATTACCGAAAATCGGGAGCAGTACTTC,TRBJ2-7,14,.,TRBV5-1,.
CASEDTEAFF,TGTGCCAGCGAGGACACTGAAGCTTTCTTT,TRBJ1-1,10,.,TRBV5-8,few
CASSYSPAGQETQYF,TGTGCCAGCAGTTACTCGCCGGCAGGGCAAGAGACCCAGTACTTC,TRBJ2-5,15,.,TRBV6-5,.
CASSGDRGANEKLFF,TGTGCCAGCAGTGGAGACAGGGGGGCTAATGAAAAACTGTTTTTT,TRBJ1-4,15,TRBD1,TRBV6-1,few
CASRFDRGTKPEAFF,TGTGCCAGCAGATTCGACAGGGGGACAAAACCGGAAGCTTTCTTT,TRBJ1-1,15,TRBD1,TRBV6-6,few
CASSLGGHAGEYNEQFF,TGCGCCAGCAGCTTGGGGGGCCACGCTGGTGAATACAATGAGCAGTTCTTC,TRBJ2-1,17,.,TRBV5-1,.
CASSQVGTGLGGELFF,TGTGCCAGCAGCCAAGTAGGGACAGGGCTTGGCGGGGAGCTGTTTTTT,TRBJ2-2,16,TRBD1,TRBV4-2,few
CASSQGGGTSGEYEQFF,TGCGCCAGCAGCCAAGGGGGTGGGACTAGCGGGGAGTACGAGCAGTTCTTC,TRBJ2-1,17,TRBD2,TRBV4-1,.
CASNLGRERSYNEQFF,TGTGCCAGCAATCTCGGTCGGGAGCGCTCCTACAATGAGCAGTTCTTC,TRBJ2-1,16,.,TRBV6-6,.
CASSLGLAGVNGELFF,TGCGCCAGCAGCTTGGGACTAGCGGGAGTTAACGGGGAGCTGTTTTTT,TRBJ2-2,16,TRBD2,TRBV5-1,few
CASTGATVNF,TGTGCCAGCACAGGGGCCACCGTAAACTTC,TRBJ2-7,10,.,TRBV28,.
CASKSTGGETQYF,TGTGCCAGCAAATCCACCGGAGGGGAGACCCAGTACTTC,TRBJ2-5,13,.,TRBV6-1,once
CASSSSSQQYF,TGTGCCAGCAGCTCTTCTAGCCAGCAGTACTTC,TRBJ2-7,11,.,TRBV13,few